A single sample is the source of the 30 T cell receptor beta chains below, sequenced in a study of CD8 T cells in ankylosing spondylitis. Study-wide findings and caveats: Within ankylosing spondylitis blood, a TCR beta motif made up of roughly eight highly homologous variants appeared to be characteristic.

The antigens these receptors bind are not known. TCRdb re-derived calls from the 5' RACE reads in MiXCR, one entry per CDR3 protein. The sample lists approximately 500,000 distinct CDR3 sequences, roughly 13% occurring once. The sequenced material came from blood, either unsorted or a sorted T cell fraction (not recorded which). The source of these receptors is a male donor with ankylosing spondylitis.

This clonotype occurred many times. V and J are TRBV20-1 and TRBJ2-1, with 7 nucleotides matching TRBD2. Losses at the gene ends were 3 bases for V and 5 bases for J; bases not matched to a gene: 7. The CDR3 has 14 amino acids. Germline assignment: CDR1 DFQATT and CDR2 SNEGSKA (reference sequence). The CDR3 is CSASHGGRDNEQFF. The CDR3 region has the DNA TGCAGTGCTAGCCACGGAGGGAGGGACAATGAGCAGTTCTTC.

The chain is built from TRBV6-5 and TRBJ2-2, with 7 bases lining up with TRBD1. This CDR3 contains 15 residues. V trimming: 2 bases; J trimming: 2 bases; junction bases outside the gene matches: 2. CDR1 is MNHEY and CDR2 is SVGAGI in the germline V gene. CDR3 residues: CASSYRGRNTGELFF. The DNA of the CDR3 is TGTGCCAGCAGTTACAGGGGGCGAAACACCGGGGAGCTGTTTTTT.

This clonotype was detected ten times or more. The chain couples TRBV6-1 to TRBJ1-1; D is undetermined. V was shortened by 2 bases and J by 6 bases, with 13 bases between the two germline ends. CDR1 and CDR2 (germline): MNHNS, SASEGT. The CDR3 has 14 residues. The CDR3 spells CASSENGKRAEAFF. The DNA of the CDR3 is TGTGCCAGCAGTGAAAACGGCAAGAGGGCTGAAGCTTTCTTT.

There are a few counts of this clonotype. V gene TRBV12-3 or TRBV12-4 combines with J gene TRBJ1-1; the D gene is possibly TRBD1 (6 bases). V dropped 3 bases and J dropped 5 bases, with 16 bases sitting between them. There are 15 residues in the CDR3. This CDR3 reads CASSLGASGQTEAFF. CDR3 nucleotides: TGTGCCAGCAGTTTGGGGGCGAGTGGTCAAACTGAAGCTTTCTTT.

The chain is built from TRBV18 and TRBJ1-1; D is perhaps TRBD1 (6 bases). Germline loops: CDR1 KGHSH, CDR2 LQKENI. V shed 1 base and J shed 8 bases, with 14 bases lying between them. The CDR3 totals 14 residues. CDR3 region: CASSPLPGQGEAFF. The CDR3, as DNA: TGTGCCAGCTCACCACTTCCGGGGCAGGGGGAAGCTTTCTTT.

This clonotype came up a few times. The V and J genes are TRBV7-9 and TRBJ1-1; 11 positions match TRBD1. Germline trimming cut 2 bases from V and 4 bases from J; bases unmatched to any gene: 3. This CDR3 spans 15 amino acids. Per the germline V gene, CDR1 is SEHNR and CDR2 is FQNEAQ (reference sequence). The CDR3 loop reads CASSLLGQGVTEAFF. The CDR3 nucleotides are TGTGCCAGCAGCTTACTGGGACAGGGGGTCACTGAAGCTTTCTTT.

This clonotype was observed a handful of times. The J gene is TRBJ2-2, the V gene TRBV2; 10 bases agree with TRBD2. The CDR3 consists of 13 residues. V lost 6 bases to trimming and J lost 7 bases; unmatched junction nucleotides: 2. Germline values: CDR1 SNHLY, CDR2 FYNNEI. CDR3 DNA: TGTGCCAGCAGCGGACTAGCGGACGGGGAGCTGTTTTTT. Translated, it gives CASSGLADGELFF.

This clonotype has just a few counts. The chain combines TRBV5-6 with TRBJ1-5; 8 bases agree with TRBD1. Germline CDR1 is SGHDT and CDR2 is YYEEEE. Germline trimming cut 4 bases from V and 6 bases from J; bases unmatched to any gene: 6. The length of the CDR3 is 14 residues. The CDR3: CASSLGQGIQPQHF. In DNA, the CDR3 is TGTGCCAGCAGCCTAGGACAGGGTATTCAGCCCCAGCATTTT.

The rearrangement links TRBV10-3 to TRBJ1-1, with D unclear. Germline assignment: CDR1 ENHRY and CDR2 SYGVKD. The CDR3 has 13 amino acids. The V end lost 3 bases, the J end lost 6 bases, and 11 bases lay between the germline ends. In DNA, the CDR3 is TGTGCCATCAGTGATAAGGGAATGGCTGAAGCTTTCTTT. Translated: CAISDKGMAEAFF.

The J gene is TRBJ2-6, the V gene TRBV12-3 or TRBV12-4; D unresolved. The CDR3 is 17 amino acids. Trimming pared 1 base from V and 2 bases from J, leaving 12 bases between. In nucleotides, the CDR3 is TGTGCCAGCAGTTTAGGCCCTCTCCGCGCTGGGGCCAACGTCCTGACTTTC. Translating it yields CASSLGPLRAGANVLTF.

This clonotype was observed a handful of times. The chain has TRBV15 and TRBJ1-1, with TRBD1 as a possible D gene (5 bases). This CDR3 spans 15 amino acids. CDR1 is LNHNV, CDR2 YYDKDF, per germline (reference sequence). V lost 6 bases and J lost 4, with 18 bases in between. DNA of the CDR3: TGTGCCACCAGGAATCCCTCAGGGCAGGGCACTGAAGCTTTCTTT. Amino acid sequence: CATRNPSGQGTEAFF. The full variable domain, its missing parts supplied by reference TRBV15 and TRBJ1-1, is DAMVIQNPRYQVTQFGKPVTLSCSQTLNHNVMYWYQQKSSQAPKLLFHYYDKDFNNEADTPDNFQSRRPNTSFCFLDIRSPGLGDTAMYLCATRNPSGQGTEAFFGQGTRLTVV.

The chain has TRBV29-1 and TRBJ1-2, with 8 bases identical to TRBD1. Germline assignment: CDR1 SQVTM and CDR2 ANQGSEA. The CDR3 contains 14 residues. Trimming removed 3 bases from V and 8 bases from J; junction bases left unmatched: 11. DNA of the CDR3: TGCAGCGTTGAGATAGACAGGGGCTACGGAGGCTACACCTTC. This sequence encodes CSVEIDRGYGGYTF.

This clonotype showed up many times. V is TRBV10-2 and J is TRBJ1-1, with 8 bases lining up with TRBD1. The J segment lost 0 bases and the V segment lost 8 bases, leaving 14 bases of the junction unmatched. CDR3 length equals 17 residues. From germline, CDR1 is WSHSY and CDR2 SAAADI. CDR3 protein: CASRPQGARRMNTEAFF. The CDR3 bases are TGCGCCAGCCGACCCCAGGGGGCCCGAAGAATGAACACTGAAGCTTTCTTT.

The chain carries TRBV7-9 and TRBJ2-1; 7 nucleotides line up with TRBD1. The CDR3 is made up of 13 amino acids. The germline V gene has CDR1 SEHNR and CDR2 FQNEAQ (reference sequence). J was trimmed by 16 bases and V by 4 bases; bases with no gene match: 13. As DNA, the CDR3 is TGTGCCAGCAGCTCCGCCGGACAGGCTCTGAAATTCTTC. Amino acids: CASSSAGQALKFF.

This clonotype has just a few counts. For the CDR3, the DNA is TGTGCCAGCACCCTAAGCGGGAGTCAAGTCTACGAGCAGTACTTC. It specifies CASTLSGSQVYEQYF. The chain employs TRBV5-5 and TRBJ2-7; 8 bases are a match to TRBD2. The CDR3 runs to 15 residues. CDR1 is SGHKS and CDR2 is YYEKEE in the germline V gene (reference sequence). The V and J ends lost 6 bases and 3 bases, in that order; junction bases with no gene match: 11.

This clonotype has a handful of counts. The CDR3 here is CASSPSFPGDSNEKLFF. CDR3 DNA: TGTGCCAGCTCACCATCTTTTCCGGGGGACAGTAATGAAAAACTGTTTTTT. This sequence joins TRBV18 and TRBJ1-4; TRBD1 aligns across 7 bases. The junction had 10 bases not matched to a gene; V was cut back by 2 bases and J by 4 bases. The CDR3 contains 17 residues. Germline CDR1 reads KGHSH; CDR2 reads LQKENI.

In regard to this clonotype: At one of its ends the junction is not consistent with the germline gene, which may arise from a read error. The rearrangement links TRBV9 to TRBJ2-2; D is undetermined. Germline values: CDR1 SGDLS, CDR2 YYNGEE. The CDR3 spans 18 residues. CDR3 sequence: CASNVDESADLNTGELFF. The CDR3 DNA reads TGTGCCAGCAACGTAGACGAGTCGGCAGACCTGAACACCGGGGAGCTGTTTTTT.

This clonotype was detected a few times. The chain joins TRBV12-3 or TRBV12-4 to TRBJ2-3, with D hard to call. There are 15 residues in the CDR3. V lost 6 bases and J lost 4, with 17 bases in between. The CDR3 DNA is TGTGCCAGCAGCGCTGACCCGAGCAATCCAGATACGCAGTATTTT. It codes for CASSADPSNPDTQYF.

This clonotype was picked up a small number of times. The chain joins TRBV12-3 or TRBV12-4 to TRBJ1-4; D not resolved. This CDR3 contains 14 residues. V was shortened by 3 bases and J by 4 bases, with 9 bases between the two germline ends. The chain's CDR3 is CASSLGSINEKLFF. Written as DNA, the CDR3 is TGTGCCAGCAGTTTGGGCAGCATTAATGAAAAACTGTTTTTT.

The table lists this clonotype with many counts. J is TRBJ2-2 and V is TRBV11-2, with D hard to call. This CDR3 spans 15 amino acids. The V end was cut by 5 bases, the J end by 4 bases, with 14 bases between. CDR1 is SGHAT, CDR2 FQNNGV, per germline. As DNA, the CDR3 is TGTGCCAGCAGCCGTTGGGCAACCCCCACCGGGGAGCTGTTTTTT. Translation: CASSRWATPTGELFF.

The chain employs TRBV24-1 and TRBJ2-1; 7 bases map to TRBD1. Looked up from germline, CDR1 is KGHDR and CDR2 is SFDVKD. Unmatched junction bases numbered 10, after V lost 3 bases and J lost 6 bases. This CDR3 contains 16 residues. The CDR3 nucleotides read TGTGCCACCAGTGATCCCCGAAGCAGGGGGAGCAATGAGCAGTTCTTC. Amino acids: CATSDPRSRGSNEQFF.

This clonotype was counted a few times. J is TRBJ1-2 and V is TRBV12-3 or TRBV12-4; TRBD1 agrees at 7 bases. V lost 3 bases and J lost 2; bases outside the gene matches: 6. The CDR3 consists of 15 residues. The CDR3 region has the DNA TGTGCCAGCAGTTTTTCAGGGGGAACGAACTATGGCTACACCTTC. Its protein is CASSFSGGTNYGYTF.

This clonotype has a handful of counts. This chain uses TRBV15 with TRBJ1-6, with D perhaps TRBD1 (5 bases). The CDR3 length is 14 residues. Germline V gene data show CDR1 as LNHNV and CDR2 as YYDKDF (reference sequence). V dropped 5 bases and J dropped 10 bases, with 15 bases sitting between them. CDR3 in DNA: TGTGCCACCAGCCAAACTGGGGCTGGGTCACCCCTCCACTTT. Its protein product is CATSQTGAGSPLHF. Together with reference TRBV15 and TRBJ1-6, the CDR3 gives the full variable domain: DAMVIQNPRYQVTQFGKPVTLSCSQTLNHNVMYWYQQKSSQAPKLLFHYYDKDFNNEADTPDNFQSRRPNTSFCFLDIRSPGLGDTAMYLCATSQTGAGSPLHFGNGTRLTVT.

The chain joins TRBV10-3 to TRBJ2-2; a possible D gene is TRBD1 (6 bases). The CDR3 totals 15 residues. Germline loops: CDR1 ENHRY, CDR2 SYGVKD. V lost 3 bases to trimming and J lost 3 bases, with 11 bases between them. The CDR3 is CAISDLAGDTGELFF. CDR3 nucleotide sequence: TGTGCCATCAGTGATCTTGCAGGGGACACCGGGGAGCTGTTTTTT.

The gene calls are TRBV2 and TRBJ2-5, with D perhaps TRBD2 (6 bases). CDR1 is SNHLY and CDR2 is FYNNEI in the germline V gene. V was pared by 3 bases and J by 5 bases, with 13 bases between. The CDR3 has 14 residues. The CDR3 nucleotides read TGTGCCAGCAGTGAGGGACTGGGGTGGGAGACCCAGTACTTC. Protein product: CASSEGLGWETQYF.

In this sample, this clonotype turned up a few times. CDR3 amino acids: CSVEGNGGGGYGYTF. CDR3 sequence (DNA): TGCAGCGTTGAAGGGAACGGGGGCGGAGGTTATGGCTACACCTTC. V is TRBV29-1 and J is TRBJ1-2; possible D gene TRBD1, 6 bases. Trimming left V 1 base short and J 5 bases short, with 17 bases between. The CDR3 is made up of 15 amino acids. Germline lookup yields CDR1 SQVTM and CDR2 ANQGSEA.

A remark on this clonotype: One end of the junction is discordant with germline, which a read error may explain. CDR3 residues: CASSLGPDTYNVQFF. DNA for the CDR3: TGTGCCAGCAGCTTAGGTCCAGATACGTACAATGTGCAGTTCTTC. The chain carries TRBV11-2 and TRBJ2-1, with D uncertain. The germline CDR1 and CDR2 sequences are SGHAT and FQNNGV. CDR3 size: 15 residues.

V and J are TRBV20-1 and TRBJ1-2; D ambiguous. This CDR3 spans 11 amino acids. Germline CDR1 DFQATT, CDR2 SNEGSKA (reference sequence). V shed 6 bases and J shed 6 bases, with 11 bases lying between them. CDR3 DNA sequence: TGCAGTGCCACTAAAACAAATGGCTACACCTTC. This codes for CSATKTNGYTF.

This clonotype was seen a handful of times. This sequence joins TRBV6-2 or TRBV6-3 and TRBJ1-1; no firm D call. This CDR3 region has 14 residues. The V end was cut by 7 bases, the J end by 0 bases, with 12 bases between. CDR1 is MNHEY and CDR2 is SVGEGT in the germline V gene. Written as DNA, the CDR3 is TGTGCCAGCAACAAGTCTCCGGTGAACACTGAAGCTTTCTTT. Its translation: CASNKSPVNTEAFF.

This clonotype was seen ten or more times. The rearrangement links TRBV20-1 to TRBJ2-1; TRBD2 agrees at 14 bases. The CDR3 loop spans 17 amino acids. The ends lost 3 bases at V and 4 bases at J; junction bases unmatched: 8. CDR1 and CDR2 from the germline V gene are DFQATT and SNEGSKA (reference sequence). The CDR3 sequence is CSARIRTSGRSYNEQFF. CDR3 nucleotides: TGCAGTGCTAGGATCCGGACTAGCGGGAGGTCTTACAATGAGCAGTTCTTC.